What follows describes a single TCR beta chain. Its specificity is not known. This specimen belongs to a study of human T cells and chemical hapten exposure. The overall study: Per-sample TCR yield variability stemmed mainly from small pooled library volume differences.

Study-wide points: Patch test score was positively correlated with the counts of PT1 expanded TCRs.

The library labeled individual cDNA molecules by adding unique molecular identifiers to them. TCRdb reprocessed the RACE reads via MiXCR and lists one record per CDR3 protein. The sample yields 120,000 to 150,000 distinct CDR3 sequences, roughly 10% seen once. The time point denotes: patch test 2, 6 weeks after DPC sensitization. Treatment in this sample: therapeutic diphenylcyclopropenone sensitization with weekly scalp DPC. Unseparated into fractions, whole blood served as the source from which total RNA was extracted. The CDR3 is 15 residues long. Germline assignment: CDR1 KGHSH and CDR2 LQKENI. Trimming removed 3 bases at V and 5 bases at J, with 16 bases between.

Sequencing was performed on whole blood, taken in connection with sensitization to the hapten diphenylcyclopropenone (DPC). The genes are TRBV18 and TRBJ2-5; possible D gene TRBD2, 6 bases. The source of this sequence is a woman aged 45-60 years with alopecia areata. Some clones in this sample may be carry-over from other donors' samples. CDR3 nucleotides: TGTGCCAGCTCACCGGACGGGGACTGGAGGGAGACCCAGTACTTC. As protein: CASSPDGDWRETQYF. Using reference TRBV18 and TRBJ2-5 for the parts outside the CDR3, the full variable domain is NAGVMQNPRHLVRRRGQEARLRCSPMKGHSHVYWYRQLPEEGLKFMVYLQKENIIDESGMPKERFSAEFPKEGPSILRIQQVVRGDSAAYFCASSPDGDWRETQYFGPGTRLLVL.